Below are 24 T cell receptor beta chains sequenced from a single sample in a study of T cell repertoires in ileal Crohn's disease. Sample time point: neoterminal ileum biopsy at postoperative endoscopy, about 6 months after surgery. Only in-frame clones appear in the TCRdb table, and some are missing; sequencing was by immunoSEQ multiplex PCR. The table shows roughly 4,000 clones, with around 82% occurring only once. The sequencing sample was made of ileal tissue. These receptors were collected from an adult with Crohn's disease.

The V and J genes are TRBV7-9 and TRBJ2-5; tentative D call: TRBD1 (6 bases). The CDR3 extends over 14 amino acids. V was shortened by 0 bases and J by 9 bases, with 14 bases between the two germline ends. The germline gives CDR1 SEHNR, CDR2 FQNEAQ (reference sequence). As DNA, the CDR3 is TGTGCCAGCAGCTTAGCGGGGGCGCTTTTGGCCCAGTACTTC. It specifies CASSLAGALLAQYF.

V usage is TRBV29-1 and J usage is TRBJ1-2, with 11 bases fitting TRBD1. Looked up from germline, CDR1 is SQVTM and CDR2 is ANQGSEA. There are 14 residues in the CDR3. Trimming removed 4 bases from V and 7 bases from J; junction bases left unmatched: 8. This CDR3 is CSVASGTGGVGYTF. The CDR3 region has the DNA TGCAGCGTTGCCTCCGGGACAGGGGGGGTTGGCTACACCTTC. The full variable domain, completed using reference TRBV29-1 and TRBJ1-2, is SAVISQKPSRDICQRGTSLTIQCQVDSQVTMMFWYRQQPGQSLTLIATANQGSEATYESGFVIDKFPISRPNLTFSTLTVSNMSPEDSSIYLCSVASGTGGVGYTFGSGTRLTVV.

This chain links TRBV6-1 with TRBJ1-2; maybe TRBD1 (6 bases). With 1 base removed from V and 7 bases from J, the gap between germline ends came to 13 bases. The CDR3 consists of 14 residues. The germline V gene has CDR1 MNHNS and CDR2 SASEGT. CDR3 region: CASSEEVRGSGYTF. The DNA for the CDR3 is TGTGCCAGCAGTGAAGAGGTCAGGGGATCTGGCTACACCTTC.

The V call is TRBV10-1, the J call TRBJ1-2, with D unclear. Trimming removed 2 bases from V and 2 bases from J, with 6 bases in between. This CDR3 has 13 amino acids. In germline, CDR1 is WNHNN, CDR2 SYGVQD (reference sequence). This chain's CDR3 is CASSEMRNYGYTF. The CDR3 DNA sequence: TGCGCCAGCAGTGAGATGAGGAACTATGGCTACACCTTC.

The rearrangement links TRBV6-6 to TRBJ2-5, with D perhaps TRBD1 (5 bases). Trimming left V 7 bases short and J 5 bases short, with 8 bases between. The germline V gene encodes CDR1 MNHNY and CDR2 SVGAGI (reference sequence). The CDR3 runs to 11 residues. CDR3 nucleotides: TGTGCCAGCAAGGCAGGGGAGACCCAGTACTTC. This codes for CASKAGETQYF.

J is TRBJ1-4 and V is TRBV18, with 8 nucleotides matching TRBD1. Trimming cost V 6 bases and J 8 bases; bases outside gene matches: 8. The CDR3 is 14 residues long. The germline gives CDR1 KGHSH, CDR2 LQKENI. CDR3 region: CASSIGTGREKLFF. The CDR3 DNA follows: TGTGCCAGCTCGATCGGGACAGGTCGGGAAAAACTGTTTTTT.

The chain recombines TRBV5-1 with TRBJ1-1; TRBD1 aligns across 7 bases. With 4 bases clipped from V and 1 base from J, the junction kept 4 bases outside the gene matches. This CDR3 region has 14 residues. Germline V CDR1 and CDR2: SGHRS, YFSETQ. As DNA, the CDR3 is TGCGCCAGCAGCCCAGGACAGGCGAACACTGAAGCTTTCTTT. Translation: CASSPGQANTEAFF.

This clone was observed a few times. The V gene is TRBV4-1, the J gene TRBJ1-5; D might be TRBD1 (6 bases). Trimming left V 4 bases short and J 1 base short, with 8 bases between. The length of the CDR3 is 14 residues. CDR1 is MGHRA, CDR2 YSYEKL, per germline. The CDR3 loop reads CASSRDISNQPQHF. The CDR3 DNA sequence: TGCGCCAGCAGCCGGGACATAAGCAATCAGCCCCAGCATTTT.

V is TRBV19 and J is TRBJ1-2; D might be TRBD1 (5 bases). The CDR3 runs 13 residues. CDR1 is LNHDA, CDR2 SQIVND, per germline (reference sequence). Trimming took off 9 bases at V and 2 bases at J, with 13 bases between the two ends. DNA of the CDR3: TGTGCCAGCTCCCGGGGGGAGAACTATGGCTACACCTTC. It is translated as CASSRGENYGYTF.

V gene TRBV19 combines with J gene TRBJ1-2; D possibly corresponds to TRBD1 (5 bases). V shed 3 bases and J shed 2 bases, with 13 bases lying between them. CDR3 length equals 15 residues. Germline CDR1 reads LNHDA; CDR2 reads SQIVND (reference sequence). The CDR3 region is CASSISGFGNYGYTF. CDR3 DNA sequence: TGTGCCAGTAGTATTTCAGGGTTTGGGAACTATGGCTACACCTTC.

This clone was detected only once. The CDR3 protein is CASYPGGRGWNTGELFF. In DNA, the CDR3 is TGTGCCAGCTATCCCGGAGGAAGGGGGTGGAACACCGGGGAGCTGTTTTTT. The gene calls are TRBV28 and TRBJ2-2, with D tentatively TRBD1 (6 bases). The CDR3 is 17 amino acids. V was cut by 8 bases and J by 1 base, with 20 bases left in between. Germline V CDR1 and CDR2: MDHEN, SYDVKM.

This clone has only a few counts. This sequence joins TRBV7-9 and TRBJ2-7; 8 positions match TRBD1. The germline CDR1 and CDR2 sequences are SEHNR and FQNEAQ (reference sequence). CDR3 length equals 14 residues. Germline trimming cut 1 base from V and 3 bases from J; bases unmatched to any gene: 2. The CDR3 loop is CASSLDGQGYEQYF. CDR3 DNA sequence: TGTGCCAGCAGCTTAGACGGACAGGGCTACGAGCAGTACTTC.

By sample share, this clone is large. V gene TRBV27 combines with J gene TRBJ2-3; 10 bases fit TRBD1. This CDR3 is built from 14 residues. Trimming cost V 11 bases and J 3 bases; bases outside gene matches: 8. Looked up from germline, CDR1 is MNHEY and CDR2 is SMNVEV (reference sequence). CDR3 DNA sequence: TGTGCCTCCCAACCGGGACAGGGGACAGATACGCAGTATTTT. Residues: CASQPGQGTDTQYF.

This chain joins TRBV27 and TRBJ2-5; possible D gene TRBD2, 5 bases. CDR1 and CDR2 (germline): MNHEY, SMNVEV (reference sequence). The V end lost 8 bases, the J end lost 4 bases, and 11 bases lay between the germline ends. This CDR3 spans 12 amino acids. Here the CDR3 reads CASGYRGETQYF. The CDR3 DNA sequence: TGTGCCAGCGGTTATCGGGGAGAGACCCAGTACTTC.

The chain has TRBV5-1 and TRBJ2-6, with TRBD1 as a possible D gene (6 bases). Germline values: CDR1 SGHRS, CDR2 YFSETQ. With 5 bases removed from V and 0 bases from J, the gap between germline ends came to 6 bases. The CDR3 contains 14 residues. CDR3 sequence (DNA): TGCGCCAGCAGGGACAGCTCTGGGGCCAACGTCCTGACTTTC. Translated: CASRDSSGANVLTF.

This clone has just a few counts. The chain links TRBV7-9 to TRBJ2-7; the D gene is possibly TRBD1 (5 bases). Trimming left V 4 bases short and J 1 base short, with 17 bases between. Germline-derived CDR1 and CDR2 are SEHNR and FQNEAQ (reference sequence). The CDR3 is 16 amino acids. CDR3 nucleotide sequence: TGTGCCAGCAGCTCTACTCAGGGTATATCTTCCTACGAGCAGTACTTC. Translated, it gives CASSSTQGISSYEQYF. The full variable domain, rest sourced from reference TRBV7-9 and TRBJ2-7, is DTGVSQNPRHKITKRGQNVTFRCDPISEHNRLYWYRQTLGQGPEFLTYFQNEAQLEKSRLLSDRFSAERPKGSFSTLEIQRTEQGDSAMYLCASSSTQGISSYEQYFGPGTRLTVT.

The V and J genes are TRBV5-6 and TRBJ2-7; 8 bases line up with TRBD1. The CDR3 extends over 17 amino acids. Germline V gives CDR1 SGHDT, CDR2 YYEEEE. The ends lost 4 bases at V and 7 bases at J; junction bases unmatched: 19. The CDR3 sequence is CASSDENRDRQGWEQYF. The CDR3 bases are TGTGCCAGCAGCGATGAGAACCGGGACAGGCAGGGGTGGGAGCAGTACTTC.

V and J are TRBV4-3 and TRBJ2-5; the match to TRBD2 covers 12 bases. CDR3 length: 15 amino acids. Germline loops: CDR1 LGHNA, CDR2 YSLEER. Losses at the gene ends were 4 bases for V and 5 bases for J; bases not matched to a gene: 5. The CDR3 spells CASSPGLAGRETQYF. CDR3 sequence (DNA): TGCGCCAGCAGCCCAGGACTAGCGGGAAGGGAGACCCAGTACTTC.

CDR3 coding DNA: TGTGCCAGCAGGCCCTCGGACAGGGACGAGCAGTACTTC. Translation: CASRPSDRDEQYF. The chain employs TRBV6-5 and TRBJ2-7; 8 bases align to TRBD1. Germline CDR1 and CDR2: MNHEY and SVGAGI. V was clipped by 6 bases and J by 5 bases; unmatched bases: 6. The CDR3 sequence is 13 residues long.

This chain uses TRBV6-6 with TRBJ2-5, with 7 nucleotides matching TRBD1. The germline V gene has CDR1 MNHNY and CDR2 SVGAGI (reference sequence). This CDR3 is 15 amino acids long. J gave up 3 bases and V 6 bases, and 10 bases lay outside the gene matches. CDR3 in DNA: TGTGCCAGCAGGCGCGGAGGAACAGGGGAAGAGACCCAGTACTTC. Residues: CASRRGGTGEETQYF.

The J gene is TRBJ1-1, the V gene TRBV7-8; 8 positions match TRBD1. From germline, CDR1 is SGHVS and CDR2 FQNEAQ. After removal of 5 bases from V and 1 base from J, the junction contained 18 bases not matched to a gene. This CDR3 contains 19 residues. The CDR3 nucleotides read TGTGCCAGCAGCCCCCAGGCAGGGGGCTTTGTCGGGCCGAACACTGAAGCTTTCTTT. Translation: CASSPQAGGFVGPNTEAFF.

This sequence joins TRBV5-6 and TRBJ2-7, with D possibly TRBD2 on 6 matching bases. The germline gives CDR1 SGHDT, CDR2 YYEEEE. Trimming left V 5 bases short and J 6 bases short, with 21 bases between. This CDR3 is built from 15 residues. The CDR3 loop is CASSSQTGTSSEQYF. The CDR3 DNA reads as TGTGCCAGCAGTTCTCAAACCGGGACTTCTTCCGAGCAGTACTTC.

The gene calls are TRBV19 and TRBJ1-1, with a possible D match to TRBD1 (5 bases). V was trimmed by 7 bases and J by 0 bases, leaving 12 bases between them. Looked up from germline, CDR1 is LNHDA and CDR2 is SQIVND (reference sequence). The CDR3 totals 14 residues. The DNA of the CDR3 is TGTGCCAGTACAGGACGGACACTGAACACTGAAGCTTTCTTT. Residues: CASTGRTLNTEAFF.

The chain is built from TRBV27 and TRBJ2-1; possibly TRBD2 for D (5 bases). V lost 5 bases and J lost 7, with 9 bases in between. CDR1 and CDR2 (germline): MNHEY, SMNVEV (reference sequence). The CDR3 spans 12 residues. CDR3 sequence: CASSPGLNEQFF. The CDR3 DNA reads TGTGCCAGCAGTCCCGGACTGAATGAGCAGTTCTTC.